This TCR beta chain was recovered during a study of T cells in Graves' hyperthyroidism and ophthalmopathy. Points from the study as a whole: A model using 13 V-J features told ophthalmopathy apart from stable hyperthyroidism.

RNA transcripts gave rise to amplified TCR beta CDR3 regions. The study used the HTBI primer set for a first-round RT-PCR of the TCR CDR3. Each CDR3 protein is one row after TCRdb ran MiXCR on the multiplex PCR reads. The sample contains 410,000 or so distinct CDR3 sequences, under 15% of which appear only once. Diagnosis rested on symptoms, serum thyroxine and TRAb, thyroid ultrasound, and orbital computed tomography. The PBMCs were taken from less than 11 ml of fresh peripheral blood. Concerning this clonotype itself: Its antigen is currently unknown. This could be a read error, since a much larger clone is one nucleotide away.

The trim removed 4 bases at V and 2 bases at J, leaving 8 bases unmatched. CDR3 length: 16 residues. Germline V gene sequence: CDR1 DFQATT, CDR2 SNEGSKA (reference sequence). Sequencing was done on a sample of blood. The TCR comes from a man aged 18 to 29 with Graves' ophthalmopathy. The chain employs TRBV20-1 and TRBJ2-2, with 9 bases fitting TRBD2. The CDR3, as DNA: TGCAGTGCTACGGGGAGACTAGCGGCAAACACCGGGGAGCTGTTTTTT. It encodes CSATGRLAANTGELFF.